This TCR beta chain was identified in a study of response to subunit inactivated influenza vaccine. In this sample, this clonotype turned up a few times. TCRdb called the RT-PCR reads again in MiXCR, with one record for every CDR3 protein. The table records approximately 500,000 distinct CDR3 sequences, approximately 13% of them present only once. This CDR3 has 11 residues. The germline V and J ends were trimmed by 4 bases and 7 bases, with 7 bases remaining between them. From germline, CDR1 is MNHEY and CDR2 SMNVEV (reference sequence). This chain joins TRBV27 and TRBJ1-1; D is undetermined. The source of this sequence is a man aged 45-60 years who received an inactivated influenza vaccine. The sample in question was PBMCs from blood, obtained roughly 47 days after vaccination. The CDR3 DNA follows: TGTGCCAGCAGTTCCAGCTTTGAAGCTTTCTTT. Amino acid sequence: CASSSSFEAFF.